Here is one TCR beta chain with its context. This entry is derived from a study of blood T cell repertoires in COVID-19. Background on the study: Sample material is recorded as cDNA or gDNA derived from T cells, B-cell-depleted T cells, or PBMCs.

Measured with immunoSEQ multiplex PCR; TCRdb has only the in-frame clones, and not every one. Of over 200,000 clones in the sample, around 88% are singletons; the top ten hold about 4.6%. The CDR3 extends over 14 amino acids. V gave up 4 bases and J gave up 1 base; unmatched junction bases: 2. Looked up from germline, CDR1 is KGHDR and CDR2 is SFDVKD. Exposed enrollees had met someone with a PCR-confirmed or clinician-diagnosed COVID-19 case at some point within the 2 weeks before study entry. The TCR was taken from a woman aged 25 to 45 who had been exposed to COVID-19. The rearrangement links TRBV24-1 to TRBJ1-1, with 7 bases that match TRBD1. Sequencing was carried out using PBMCs or T cells enriched from blood (not recorded which). The CDR3 bases are TGTGCCACCAGTGACAGGGACAGGAACACTGAAGCTTTCTTT. Protein sequence: CATSDRDRNTEAFF.